This entry concerns a single TCR beta chain. Its target is unknown. This PCR relied on a set of 60 Vbeta primers and 13 Jbeta primers. Generated by immunoSEQ multiplex PCR, the TCRdb table keeps only in-frame clones and is missing some. Of roughly 190,000 clones listed, more than 75% are singletons. The data belong to a study of cytomegalovirus exposure and HLA in healthy donors. Study-level points and caveats: The number of N-insertions in an Asian-associated ancestry cluster was reportedly below the approximately 700-donor mean in a later analysis.

The material sequenced was PBMCs. The sequence came from a man aged 25-40 years in good health and CMV-seronegative.

CDR3 nucleotides: TGTGCCAGCAAGGGGGGACAGCTGAACACTGAAGCTTTCTTT. It yields the protein CASKGGQLNTEAFF. The chain links TRBV6-6 to TRBJ1-1; 7 bases are shared with TRBD1. CDR1 is MNHNY, CDR2 SVGAGI, per germline (reference sequence). The CDR3 has 14 residues. After removal of 7 bases from V and 0 bases from J, the junction contained 5 bases not matched to a gene.